This T cell receptor beta chain derives from a study of patients and donors after allogeneic stem cell transplantation. This CDR3 is 12 amino acids long. Germline loops: CDR1 SEHNR, CDR2 FQNEAQ (reference sequence). Trimming pared 1 base from V and 8 bases from J, leaving 6 bases between. TCRdb ran MiXCR on the RT-PCR reads and lists one entry per CDR3 protein. Found here are approximately 160,000 distinct CDR3 sequences, 24% of them singletons; the top ten hold 25% to 30%. The chain links TRBV7-9 to TRBJ1-3, with a possible D match to TRBD1 (5 bases). The sample taken for sequencing was blood, either unsorted or a sorted T cell fraction (not recorded which). This TCR derives from a human donor who was either an allogeneic HSCT recipient or a stem cell or donor lymphocyte infusion donor (not recorded which). It is not recorded whose cells these are; they may come from a transplant donor. The CDR3, as DNA: TGTGCCAGCAGCTTAGGAGGGGACACCATATATTTT. Translated: CASSLGGDTIYF.